This T cell receptor beta chain was identified during a study of T cells in Graves' hyperthyroidism and ophthalmopathy. Study observations and caveats: Before onset, ophthalmopathy was predicted by the model a median roughly six months earlier. Ophthalmopathy was told apart from stable hyperthyroidism by a 13 V-J model.

The V end lost 8 bases, the J end lost 7 bases, and 14 bases lay between the germline ends. This CDR3 is built from 13 residues. CDR1 is MDHEN and CDR2 is SYDVKM in the germline V gene. This clonotype has more than one count but fewer than ten. Its antigen is currently unknown. Regions amplified from RNA transcripts were the TCR beta CDR3 regions. Carried out on the TCR CDR3, a first-round RT-PCR used the HTBI primer set. TCRdb re-called the multiplex PCR reads through MiXCR, storing one row per CDR3 protein. The sample consists of 450,000 to 650,000 distinct CDR3 sequences, about a sixth of them appearing once. Patients with ophthalmopathy all had a Clinical Activity Score of at least 3, a NOSPECS grade of at least 4 and duration under 3 months. Patients showing uncontrolled infection, other autoimmune disease, pregnancy or lactation were ineligible.

Material: blood. V gene TRBV28 combines with J gene TRBJ2-2, with D maybe TRBD1 (7 bases). The TCR originated in a young woman with Graves' ophthalmopathy. As DNA, the CDR3 is TGTGCCAGCCAGGCAGGGGGGCACGGGGAGCTGTTTTTT. Protein: CASQAGGHGELFF. Complete variable domain (other parts from reference TRBV28 and TRBJ2-2): DVKVTQSSRYLVKRTGEKVFLECVQDMDHENMFWYRQDPGLGLRLIYFSYDVKMKEKGDIPEGYSVSREKKERFSLILESASTNQTSMYLCASQAGGHGELFFGEGSRLTVL.